These 4 T cell receptor beta chains were all obtained from the same sample, sequenced in a study of T cells after posttransplantation cyclophosphamide. Measured with immunoSEQ multiplex PCR; TCRdb has only the in-frame clones, and not every one. Recorded here are tens of thousands of clones, none singletons. Sequencing was done on a sample of PBMCs. The receptors originated from a man aged 35-49 years in good health, CMV-negative, and a related stem cell transplant donor.

This clone showed up many times. The chain joins TRBV11-3 to TRBJ2-1; D gene ambiguous. The CDR3 is 13 residues long. Looked up from germline, CDR1 is SGHNT and CDR2 is YENEEA. Trimming removed 3 bases at V and 10 bases at J, with 13 bases between. The CDR3 DNA follows: TGTGCCAGCAGCTTCGAGGCTTCGAGGGAGCAGTTCTTC. Protein: CASSFEASREQFF. Complete variable domain (other parts from reference TRBV11-3 and TRBJ2-1): EAGVVQSPRYKIIEKKQPVAFWCNPISGHNTLYWYLQNLGQGPELLIRYENEEAVDDSQLPKDRFSAERLKGVDSTLKIQPAELGDSAVYLCASSFEASREQFFGPGTRLTVL.

This clone was detected ten times or more. V is TRBV19 and J is TRBJ2-5, with 7 bases aligning to TRBD1. This CDR3 contains 14 residues. Trimming removed 5 bases from V and 2 bases from J; junction bases left unmatched: 5. Looked up from germline, CDR1 is LNHDA and CDR2 is SQIVND (reference sequence). DNA for the CDR3: TGTGCCAGTAGTCGACAGGGTGGGCAAGAGACCCAGTACTTC. As protein: CASSRQGGQETQYF.

This clone showed up many times. The chain uses TRBV28 and TRBJ2-7; perhaps TRBD2 as D (5 bases). The germline V and J ends were trimmed by 2 bases and 0 bases, with 8 bases remaining between them. Germline CDR1 is MDHEN and CDR2 is SYDVKM. The CDR3 runs 14 residues. The CDR3 nucleotides read TGTGCCAGCAGTTTAGATGGGAGCTCCTACGAGCAGTACTTC. Translated: CASSLDGSSYEQYF. The full variable domain, completed using reference TRBV28 and TRBJ2-7, is DVKVTQSSRYLVKRTGEKVFLECVQDMDHENMFWYRQDPGLGLRLIYFSYDVKMKEKGDIPEGYSVSREKKERFSLILESASTNQTSMYLCASSLDGSSYEQYFGPGTRLTVT.

This clone came up many times. A read error may produce the germline difference seen at one junction end. V and J are TRBV7-7 and TRBJ2-1, with a tentative D call TRBD2 (6 bases). The germline V gene has CDR1 SSHAT and CDR2 FNYEAQ (reference sequence). The CDR3 loop spans 13 amino acids. The CDR3 nucleotides read TGTGCTAGCAGCTTAGGTGGGGACTATGAGCAGTTCTTC. Protein: CASSLGGDYEQFF.